Described below is a single T cell receptor (beta chain) sequence and its context. Donors in Cohort 3 counted as recovered after two negative PCRs, clearance, or symptom resolution. CDR3 length equals 18 residues. With 5 bases clipped from V and 0 bases from J, the junction kept 8 bases outside the gene matches. Germline CDR1 WSHSY, CDR2 SAAADI. These data belong to a study of blood T cell repertoires in COVID-19. Produced via immunoSEQ multiplex PCR; TCRdb's table is partial and in-frame only. The table lists 490,000 or so clones, over 75% of them singletons. V usage is TRBV10-2 and J usage is TRBJ2-1; 12 bases agree with TRBD2. The source of this sequence is a woman in her thirties or forties who had recovered from COVID-19. The sequenced sample consisted of PBMCs or T cells enriched from blood (not recorded which). The CDR3 region has the DNA TGCGCCAGCAGTCGACTAGCGGGAGTCCCTAGCTCCTACAATGAGCAGTTCTTC. Translated, it gives CASSRLAGVPSSYNEQFF.